This T cell receptor beta chain is drawn from a study of blood T cell repertoires in COVID-19. The wider study: Some COVID-19 samples were acute and others convalescent; all came from the United States, Italy and Spain. Nucleic acid was either cDNA or gDNA, and it came from T cells, B-cell-depleted T cells, or PBMCs.

Seattle researchers signed up patients amid active infection and tracked them longitudinally. In the study's own analysis: Reference gene primer amplification gave estimated nucleated cell counts. TCRdb keeps only in-frame clones here, not all; method: immunoSEQ multiplex PCR. Clonal size and the V and J genes are those of that table, whereas D and trimming came from the DNA. The sample yields approximately 480,000 clones, about 88% seen once. A note on this clone: One junction end does not reproduce the germline sequence, and a read error may be involved.

CDR1 and CDR2 (germline): DFQATT, SNEGSKA (reference sequence). This CDR3 is built from 11 residues. This TCR came from a man younger than 35 with COVID-19, enrolled during active disease. The rearrangement uses TRBV20-1 and TRBJ2-7; 7 bases match TRBD1. Input material: peripheral blood. Written as DNA, the CDR3 is TGCAGTGCTTCCATTGACAGGGCCCGTCACTTC. Amino acid sequence: CSASIDRARHF.